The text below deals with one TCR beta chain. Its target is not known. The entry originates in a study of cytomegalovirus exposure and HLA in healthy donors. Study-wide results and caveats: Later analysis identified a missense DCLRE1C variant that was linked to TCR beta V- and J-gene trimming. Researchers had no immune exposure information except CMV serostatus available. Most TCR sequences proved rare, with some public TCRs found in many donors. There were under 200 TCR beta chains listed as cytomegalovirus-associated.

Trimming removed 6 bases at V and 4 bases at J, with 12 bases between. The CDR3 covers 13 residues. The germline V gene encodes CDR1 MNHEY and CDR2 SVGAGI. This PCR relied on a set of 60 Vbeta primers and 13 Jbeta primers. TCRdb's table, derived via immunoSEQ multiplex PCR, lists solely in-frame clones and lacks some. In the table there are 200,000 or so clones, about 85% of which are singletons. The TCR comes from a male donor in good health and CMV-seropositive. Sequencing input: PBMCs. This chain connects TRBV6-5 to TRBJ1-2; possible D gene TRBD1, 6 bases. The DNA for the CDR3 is TGTGCCAGCAGAACAACAGGGTCCTATGGCTACACCTTC. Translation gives CASRTTGSYGYTF.